The rows below give T cell receptor beta chains drawn from one sample of a study of T-cell memory formation after mild COVID-19. In TCRdb, the 5' RACE reads were re-called with MiXCR into one record per CDR3 protein. The data contain 75,000 to 90,000 distinct CDR3 sequences, over 11% of them singletons. Input material: PBMCs or a T cell subset sorted from them (not recorded which). The receptors derive from an adult woman who had mild COVID-19 (a few samples of this study predate the infection). Cell type and time point are not known. Both conserved end residues are part of each CDR3. The D gene is left open where the match is weak. Some rows have no size entry. The others give once, few or many, or a class for an expanded clone.

V,J,D,size,DNA,CDR3
TRBV7-6,TRBJ2-2,.,.,TGTGCCAGCAGCTTAGAGTCGAACACCGGGGAGCTGTTTTTT,CASSLESNTGELFF
TRBV9,TRBJ2-2,.,.,TGTGCCAGCACGCAGGGAGCCGGGGAGCTGTTTTTT,CASTQGAGELFF
TRBV7-6,TRBJ2-7,.,.,TGTGCCAGCGGGGGCGGAGATAACTACGAGCAGTACTTC,CASGGGDNYEQYF
TRBV29-1,TRBJ2-5,TRBD2,.,TGCAGCGTTGAAAGGGAGGGCGGGCAAGAGACCCAGTACTTC,CSVEREGGQETQYF
TRBV6-5,TRBJ2-7,.,few,TGTGCCAGCAGTCAAAACGACGGGGTCTACGAGCAGTACTTC,CASSQNDGVYEQYF
TRBV12-3/TRBV12-4,TRBJ2-7,.,few,TGTGCCAGCAGTTTAAGGCCGCTCGGGGAGCAGTACTTC,CASSLRPLGEQYF
TRBV9,TRBJ2-1,.,few,TGTGCCAGCAGCGTAGATAACAGGAGGAATGAGCAGTTCTTC,CASSVDNRRNEQFF
TRBV3-1,TRBJ2-3,TRBD2,.,TGTGCCAGCAGCCCCCGGACTAGCGGAATCACAGATACGCAGTATTTT,CASSPRTSGITDTQYF
TRBV29-1,TRBJ2-5,.,few,TGCAGCGTGGGGGGAAGGGGGCGAGAAGGACAAGAGACCCAGTACTTC,CSVGGRGREGQETQYF
TRBV4-3,TRBJ2-1,TRBD2,.,TGCGCCAGCAGCCAATACGGACTAGCGGGAGAATATGAGCAGTTCTTC,CASSQYGLAGEYEQFF
TRBV6-5,TRBJ1-2,TRBD1,.,TGTGCCAGCAGTTACGGGAGGACAGGACTTCGCTATGGCTACACCTTC,CASSYGRTGLRYGYTF
TRBV18,TRBJ2-7,.,.,TGTGCCAGCTCACCCAGGACGGATACGGCGTCCTACGAGCAGTACTTC,CASSPRTDTASYEQYF
TRBV6-2/TRBV6-3,TRBJ2-3,.,few,TGTGCCAGCAGCCCTGCACGCCTATTCGGGTATAGCACAGATACGCAGTATTTT,CASSPARLFGYSTDTQYF
TRBV7-8,TRBJ1-2,.,few,TGTGCCAGCAGCAGCTTGACTCTGGGCGGACAGCCTATTAGCTATGGCTACACCTTC,CASSSLTLGGQPISYGYTF
TRBV29-1,TRBJ1-1,TRBD1,few,TGCAGCGTTGCAGGGGGACAAATGAACACTGAAGCTTTCTTT,CSVAGGQMNTEAFF
TRBV20-1,TRBJ1-1,.,.,TGCAGTGCCAAGAACGGGCTAGAGGATGGTAACACTGAAGCTTTCTTT,CSAKNGLEDGNTEAFF
TRBV7-3,TRBJ1-2,.,.,TGTGCCAGCAGCCAAGGGGCTGGCTACACCTTC,CASSQGAGYTF
TRBV29-1,TRBJ2-7,TRBD2,.,TGCAGCGTTGAACTAGCGGGCCTTGGGACCTACGAGCAGTACTTC,CSVELAGLGTYEQYF
TRBV4-3,TRBJ2-4,.,.,TGCGCCAGCAGCCAAGAGCCAGACTTACTGCTAGCCAAAAACATTCAGTACTTC,CASSQEPDLLLAKNIQYF
TRBV11-3,TRBJ1-5,TRBD1,few,TGTGCCACTATGGGGTCCAGACAGGGAGTGGGCAATCAGCCCCAGCATTTT,CATMGSRQGVGNQPQHF
TRBV5-1,TRBJ2-7,.,.,TGCGCCAGCAGCTTGAAAAGTCGGGACCAGGGATTGTACGAGCAGTACTTC,CASSLKSRDQGLYEQYF
TRBV29-1,TRBJ2-3,.,.,TGCAGCGTTGTTGAGCTAGACACAGATACGCAGTATTTT,CSVVELDTDTQYF
TRBV4-1,TRBJ2-3,.,few,TGCGCCAGCAGCCAAGTTCGGGCAGCAACAGATACGCAGTATTTT,CASSQVRAATDTQYF
TRBV24-1,TRBJ1-2,.,.,TGTGCCACCAGCCGGGACAACTATGGCTACACCTTC,CATSRDNYGYTF
TRBV24-1,TRBJ1-2,.,.,TGTGCCACCAGTGATACTACAGGGTTGGAAGGCTACACCTTC,CATSDTTGLEGYTF
TRBV6-5,TRBJ2-1,.,.,TGTGCCAGCAGTCACGGGTCGGGTGAGCAGTTCTTC,CASSHGSGEQFF
TRBV27,TRBJ1-1,.,.,TGTGCCAGCAGTTTAGATACAACAGGGTGGGGTGAAGCTTTCTTT,CASSLDTTGWGEAFF
TRBV27,TRBJ2-7,.,.,TGTGCCAGCAGTTTGTTCGGCGAGCAGTACTTC,CASSLFGEQYF
TRBV29-1,TRBJ1-2,.,few,TGCAGCGGAAGAAACCAGGGTGGCTACACCTTC,CSGRNQGGYTF
TRBV6-5,TRBJ2-1,TRBD2,.,TGTGCCAGCAGCCTAGCGGGGGAGCAGTTCTTC,CASSLAGEQFF
TRBV29-1,TRBJ2-2,.,few,TGCAGCGTTATCGGCACCGGGGAGCTGTTTTTT,CSVIGTGELFF
TRBV5-1,TRBJ2-3,TRBD2,.,TGCGCCAGCAGCTTTAGCGGGGGGCGAGGGAGAGATACGCAGTATTTT,CASSFSGGRGRDTQYF
TRBV24-1,TRBJ2-2,.,few,TGTGCCACCAGTAAAGTTGCCGGGGAGCTGTTTTTT,CATSKVAGELFF
TRBV13,TRBJ1-6,.,.,TGTGCCAGCAGCGATCGGCAGGCGGGTCGGGATTCACCCCTCCACTTT,CASSDRQAGRDSPLHF
TRBV11-3,TRBJ2-1,TRBD2,once,TGTGCCAGCAGCGGGAGGGCCCCCTACAATGAGCAGTTCTTC,CASSGRAPYNEQFF
TRBV27,TRBJ2-1,.,few,TGTGCCAGCAGTTTAGACCGGGGCTGGACGAATGAGCAGTTCTTC,CASSLDRGWTNEQFF
TRBV5-1,TRBJ1-1,TRBD1,few,TGCGCCAGCAGCCCCGGACAGGGAGAAGCCAACACTGAAGCTTTCTTT,CASSPGQGEANTEAFF
TRBV20-1,TRBJ2-7,TRBD1,few,TGCAGTGGTTGGACAGGGGAGTACAACGAGCAGTACTTC,CSGWTGEYNEQYF
TRBV4-2,TRBJ2-7,TRBD1,.,TGTGCCAGCAGCAAAGGACAGGCAAGCTACGAGCAGTACTTC,CASSKGQASYEQYF
TRBV12-3/TRBV12-4,TRBJ2-4,TRBD1,few,TGTGCCAGCAGTTTAGAAGCCACAGGGGGCTTTGTGAGGGCCAAAAACATTCAGTACTTC,CASSLEATGGFVRAKNIQYF
TRBV3-1,TRBJ2-3,TRBD2,.,TGTGCCAGCAGCACCCGGACTAGGGAAGATACGCAGTATTTT,CASSTRTREDTQYF
TRBV5-1,TRBJ1-5,.,.,TGCGCCAGCAGCTTGGCAGGGGTAAGCACAGATACGCAGCATTTT,CASSLAGVSTDTQHF
TRBV3-1,TRBJ2-3,TRBD2,.,TGTGCCAGCAGCCAAGAGGCAGCGGGGAAGGCGGATACGCAGTATTTT,CASSQEAAGKADTQYF
TRBV5-8,TRBJ2-7,.,.,TGTGCCAGCAGCTTTTGGTCCCACGAGCAGTACTTC,CASSFWSHEQYF
TRBV6-5,TRBJ2-2,TRBD1,.,TGTGCCAGCAGTTATCCCAGCCCCACAGGGGGCACCGGGGAGCTGTTTTTT,CASSYPSPTGGTGELFF